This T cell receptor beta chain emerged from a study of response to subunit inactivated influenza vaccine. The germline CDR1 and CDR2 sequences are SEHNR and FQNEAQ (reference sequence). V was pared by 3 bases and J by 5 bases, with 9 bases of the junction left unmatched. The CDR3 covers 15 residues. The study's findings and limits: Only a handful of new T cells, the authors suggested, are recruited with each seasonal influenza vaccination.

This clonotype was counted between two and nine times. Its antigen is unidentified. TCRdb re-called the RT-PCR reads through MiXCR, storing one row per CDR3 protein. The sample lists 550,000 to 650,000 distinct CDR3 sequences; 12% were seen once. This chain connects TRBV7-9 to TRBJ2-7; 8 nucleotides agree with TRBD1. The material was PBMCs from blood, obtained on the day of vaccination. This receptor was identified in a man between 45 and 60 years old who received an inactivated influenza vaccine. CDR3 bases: TGTGCCAGCAGCTTTGCGGGACAGGTTACCGACGAGCAGTACTTC. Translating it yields CASSFAGQVTDEQYF.